This paragraph covers one T cell receptor (beta chain) sequence. The antigen is unknown. These data belong to a study of memory CD4+ T cells and cytomegalovirus serostatus. Single viable CD3+CD4+CD8-CD45RO+ cells were sorted as the memory CD4+ T cells. Profiled with immunoSEQ multiplex PCR; TCRdb holds only in-frame clones, not every one. The repertoire holds just under 95,000 clones, with under 90% as singletons. Whole-study findings and limits: The CMV-associated TCR signature appears largely within the CD4+ memory repertoire.

Germline V gene sequence: CDR1 SGHKS, CDR2 YYEKEE (reference sequence). The CDR3 contains 17 residues. With V trimmed by 0 bases and J by 4 bases, 7 bases remained unmatched. The rearrangement uses TRBV5-5 and TRBJ1-1; 12 nucleotides agree with TRBD1. Material for sequencing was memory CD4+ T cells from blood. The receptor was isolated from an adult in good health and CMV-seropositive. CDR3 protein: CASSLDGDRGQVTEAFF. As DNA, the CDR3 is TGTGCCAGCAGCTTGGACGGGGACAGGGGGCAAGTCACTGAAGCTTTCTTT.